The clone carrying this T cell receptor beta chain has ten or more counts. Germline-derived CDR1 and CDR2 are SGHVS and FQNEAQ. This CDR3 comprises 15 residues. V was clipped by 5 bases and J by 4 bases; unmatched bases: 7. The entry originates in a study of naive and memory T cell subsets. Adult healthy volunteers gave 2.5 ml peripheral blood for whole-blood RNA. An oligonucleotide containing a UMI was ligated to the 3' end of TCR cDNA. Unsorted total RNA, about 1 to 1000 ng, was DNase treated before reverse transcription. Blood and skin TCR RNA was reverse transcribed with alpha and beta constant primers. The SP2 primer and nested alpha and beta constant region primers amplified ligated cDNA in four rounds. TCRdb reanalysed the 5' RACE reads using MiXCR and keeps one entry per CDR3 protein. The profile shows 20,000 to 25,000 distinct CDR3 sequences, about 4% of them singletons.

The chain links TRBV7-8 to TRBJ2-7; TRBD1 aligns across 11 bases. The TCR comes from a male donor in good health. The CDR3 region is CASSPRTGGAYEQYF. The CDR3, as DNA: TGTGCCAGCAGCCCACGGACAGGGGGCGCGTACGAGCAGTACTTC.